This TCR beta chain originates from a study of T cells in Graves' hyperthyroidism and ophthalmopathy. Study-wide results and limits: Stable hyperthyroidism was separated from ophthalmopathy by a model based on 13 V-J features.

The CDR3 has 16 residues. The V gene's germline CDR1 is DFQATT and CDR2 SNEGSKA (reference sequence). With respect to this clonotype: Its cognate antigen is unknown. With a much larger clone just one base away, this may be a read error.

Hyperthyroidism patients were newly diagnosed, had disease duration under 2 months, and were aged 18 to 65 years. Patients having uncontrolled infection, another autoimmune disease, pregnancy or lactation were not included. A sample of blood taken at first hyperthyroidism diagnosis preceded any ophthalmopathy symptoms. Researchers amplified the TCR beta CDR3 regions from RNA transcripts. The TCR CDR3 was amplified in a first-round RT-PCR using the HTBI primer set. Each CDR3 protein gets one entry after TCRdb re-called the multiplex PCR reads with MiXCR. This repertoire shows 690,000 or so distinct CDR3 sequences, around a sixth found once; its top ten account for 15% to 20%.

The gene calls are TRBV20-1 and TRBJ1-3, with a weak D call TRBD1 (6 bases). This receptor was identified in a woman in her 50s with Graves' hyperthyroidism that later progressed to Graves' ophthalmopathy. Sequenced input: blood. CDR3: CSARDRSTGSGNAIYF. The CDR3 DNA reads as TGCAGTGCTAGAGATAGGTCGACAGGCTCTGGAAACGCCATATATTTT.